This TCR beta chain is drawn from a study of cytomegalovirus exposure and HLA in healthy donors. Study outcomes and limitations: Sequencing depth roughly uniform across donors was assumed in presence/absence analyses. Analyzed later, association rates of TCRs varied across HLA loci, with DRB1 most and HLA-C fewest. Earlier analysis found most TCR beta V segments productive about 87% or about 30% of the time.

As concerns this clone: As yet, its antigen is unknown.

In the PCR, 60 Vbeta and 13 Jbeta primers were used. Per the original methods: An analysis that came later counted 77 million or so unique TCR beta chains, approximately 10 million shared. Only in-frame clones appear in the TCRdb table, and some are missing; sequencing was by immunoSEQ multiplex PCR. For V, J and clone size, that table is used; D and trimming come from the DNA. The table has more than 150,000 clones, approximately 79% seen once. This CDR3 region has 16 residues. V gave up 5 bases and J gave up 10 bases; unmatched junction bases: 13. Germline CDR1 reads SEHNR; CDR2 reads FQNEAQ (reference sequence).

The rearrangement joins TRBV7-9 to TRBJ1-4; 10 bases agree with TRBD1. Sequences were obtained from PBMCs. The receptor's source is a girl between 10 and 17 years old in good health and CMV-seropositive. The CDR3 loop reads CASSLSTGTGAGKLFF. The CDR3 nucleotides are TGTGCCAGCAGCCTCTCCACCGGGACAGGGGCCGGAAAACTGTTTTTT.